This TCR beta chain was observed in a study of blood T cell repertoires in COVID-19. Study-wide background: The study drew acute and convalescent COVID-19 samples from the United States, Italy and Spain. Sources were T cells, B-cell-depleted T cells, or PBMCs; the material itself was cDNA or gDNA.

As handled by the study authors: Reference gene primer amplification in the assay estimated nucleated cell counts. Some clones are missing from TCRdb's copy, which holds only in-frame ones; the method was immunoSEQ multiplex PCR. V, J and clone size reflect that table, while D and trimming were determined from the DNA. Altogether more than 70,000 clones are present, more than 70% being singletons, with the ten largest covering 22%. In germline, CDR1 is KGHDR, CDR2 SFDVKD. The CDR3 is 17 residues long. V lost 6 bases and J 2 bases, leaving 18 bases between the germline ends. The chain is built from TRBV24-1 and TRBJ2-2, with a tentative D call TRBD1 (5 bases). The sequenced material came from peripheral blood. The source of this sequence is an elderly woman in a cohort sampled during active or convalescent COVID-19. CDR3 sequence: CATSRAKGVDNTGELFF. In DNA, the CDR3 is TGTGCCACCAGTCGCGCGAAAGGGGTTGATAACACCGGGGAGCTGTTTTTT.